The 31 T cell receptor beta chains below come from one sample, sequenced in a study of tumor-infiltrating lymphocytes in primary liver carcinoma. Constant-region priming of about 520 ng total RNA yielded TCR beta cDNA. Three nested multiplex PCR rounds, a slightly modified ARM-PCR method, built the TCR beta libraries. Rounds one and two of PCR, each of around 9 cycles, were primed with TRBV1-TRBV30 forward primers and a C-beta reverse primer. TCRdb processed the multiplex PCR reads anew with MiXCR; each CDR3 protein has one entry. The sample shows fewer than 250,000 distinct CDR3 sequences, around four fifths of them seen only once. Scientists recovered RNA and DNA together from about 20-30 mg of unsorted bulk tissue. The sequenced material came from tumor tissue from primary liver carcinoma. These receptors were collected from a man aged 40-55 years with primary liver carcinoma and hepatitis B virus infection.

As for this clonotype: At one boundary the junction diverges from the germline segment, which might be a read error. V and J are TRBV4-3 and TRBJ1-2; tentative D call: TRBD1 (6 bases). CDR1 and CDR2 from the germline V gene are LGHNA and YSLEER. The CDR3 has 15 amino acids. CDR3 in DNA: TGCTCCAGCAACCAAGATACGCGGGGGCCTCATGGCTACACCTTC. Protein product: CSSNQDTRGPHGYTF.

Comments on this clonotype: One junction end does not reproduce the germline sequence, and a read error may be involved. This chain uses TRBV28 with TRBJ1-1; 8 bases are shared with TRBD1. The CDR3 sequence is 15 residues long. Germline V gives CDR1 MDHEN, CDR2 SYDVKM. CDR3 bases: TGTGCCAGCAGCCCCCTACAGGGGGTACGCACTGAAGCTTTCTTC. Translation: CASSPLQGVRTEAFF.

A word on this clonotype: An end of the junction does not agree with germline; a read error may underlie this. The CDR3 sequence: CVSSYSGTGESYEQYF. The CDR3 nucleotides read TGCGTCAGCAGCTATTCCGGGACAGGGGAGTCCTACGAGCAGTACTTC. The chain links TRBV4-3 to TRBJ2-7, with TRBD1 identical over 10 bases. Looked up from germline, CDR1 is LGHNA and CDR2 is YSLEER. This CDR3 has 16 residues.

As to this clonotype: This CDR3 fails to terminate in the conserved phenylalanine or tryptophan, so it likely reflects a read error. No DNA is shown, since the ends of the CDR3 on it are uncertain; the CDR3 is the one TCRdb lists. This chain joins TRBV11-3 and TRBJ2-3; no DNA check was done on the table's D call, TRBD1. CDR1 and CDR2 (germline): SGHNT, YENEEA. Termini included, the CDR3 measures 15 amino acids. CDR3 in amino acids: CASSPGGRRTDTHYL.

This clonotype showed up many times. V and J are TRBV7-9 and TRBJ2-7; 7 positions match TRBD2. The V segment lost 0 bases and the J segment 6 bases; nucleotides outside the gene matches: 5. The CDR3 length is 14 residues. Germline assignment: CDR1 SEHNR and CDR2 FQNEAQ (reference sequence). The CDR3: CASSLAGGPGEQYF. CDR3 coding DNA: TGTGCCAGCAGCTTAGCGGGAGGGCCGGGCGAGCAGTACTTC.

In regard to this clonotype: The junction departs from the called germline gene at one end, perhaps through a read error. The chain is built from TRBV7-8 and TRBJ1-5, with D possibly matching TRBD1 (6 bases). The V gene's germline CDR1 is SGHVS and CDR2 FQNEAQ. The CDR3 loop spans 14 amino acids. The CDR3 reads CTSSLIAGAQPHHF. The CDR3 nucleotides read TGTACCAGCAGCTTAATTGCAGGGGCCCAGCCCCATCATTTT.

A word on this clonotype: The junction shows a germline mismatch at one end, possibly a read error. The chain has TRBV29-1 and TRBJ2-2, with D perhaps TRBD1 or TRBD2 (5 bases each). The CDR3 totals 12 residues. Germline lookup yields CDR1 SQVTM and CDR2 ANQGSEA. This CDR3 reads CCVPEGSGELFF. The CDR3 DNA sequence: TGCTGCGTGCCTGAGGGGAGCGGTGAGCTGTTTTTT.

J is TRBJ1-2 and V is TRBV12-3 or TRBV12-4, with D perhaps TRBD1 (5 bases). V was cut by 2 bases and J by 11 bases, with 15 bases left in between. The CDR3 runs to 13 residues. The CDR3 here is CASSLTGLVAYTF. The CDR3 region has the DNA TGTGCCAGCAGTTTAACAGGACTAGTCGCTTACACCTTC.

This clonotype occurred many times. This sequence joins TRBV4-1 and TRBJ2-2; the D gene is possibly TRBD2 (6 bases). There are 16 residues in the CDR3. V was shortened by 0 bases and J by 7 bases, with 15 bases between the two germline ends. Germline-derived CDR1 and CDR2 are MGHRA and YSYEKL. The CDR3, as DNA: TGCGCCAGCAGCCAAGATGGGGGGAGATGGGGCGGGGAGCTGTTTTTT. Its translation is CASSQDGGRWGGELFF.

To note about this clonotype: Without the conserved terminal phenylalanine or tryptophan, this CDR3 likely stems from a read error. The chain links TRBV6-1 to TRBJ1-5; D gene uncertain. In germline, CDR1 is MNHNS, CDR2 SASEGT. This CDR3 has 15 amino acids. Trimming took 4 bases from V and 1 from J, leaving 11 bases between them. The CDR3 DNA follows: TGTGCCAGCAGTGCCTCTATAGGCAGCAATCAGCCCCAGCATTAT. Translating it yields CASSASIGSNQPQHY.

This clonotype was detected once. The chain is built from TRBV11-1 and TRBJ2-3; D may be TRBD2 (5 bases). Deletions cut 9 bases from V and 0 bases from J, with 16 bases between. The germline gives CDR1 SGHAT, CDR2 FQDESV (reference sequence). The length of the CDR3 is 15 residues. CDR3 nucleotides: TGTGCCAGTAGTTTACTGAGGGAGAGCACAGATACGCAGTATTTT. It yields the protein CASSLLRESTDTQYF.

About this clonotype itself: One end of the junction varies from germline; a read error may be responsible. The rearrangement uses TRBV6-5 and TRBJ2-5, with TRBD1 matching over 7 bases. Germline values: CDR1 MNHEY, CDR2 SVGAGI. The CDR3 runs to 14 residues. CDR3 sequence (DNA): TGTGCCAGCAGCTACGCAGGGGGTAAGGAGAACCAGTACTTC. It translates to CASSYAGGKENQYF.

The chain has TRBV3-1 and TRBJ2-3, with D perhaps matching TRBD1 (6 bases). The CDR3 length is 16 residues. Germline values: CDR1 LGHDT, CDR2 YNNKEL (reference sequence). The V and J ends lost 5 bases and 2 bases respectively, with 17 bases between them. The CDR3 spells CASSVYTGTNTDTQYF. The CDR3 DNA follows: TGTGCCAGCAGCGTGTATACAGGGACAAACACAGATACGCAGTATTTT.

V usage is TRBV14 and J usage is TRBJ2-1, with D hard to call. Germline CDR1 and CDR2: SGHDN and FVKESK. The CDR3 has 14 residues. Trimming took off 3 bases at V and 13 bases at J, with 19 bases between the two ends. The CDR3 DNA reads TGTGCCAGCAGCCATAATCTCGACACCAGTGAACAGTTCTTC. Translation: CASSHNLDTSEQFF. Full variable domain (rest looked up from reference TRBV14 and TRBJ2-1): EAGVTQFPSHSVIEKGQTVTLRCDPISGHDNLYWYRRVMGKEIKFLLHFVKESKQDESGMPNNRFLAERTGGTYSTLKVQPAELEDSGVYFCASSHNLDTSEQFFGPGTRLTVL.

Comments on this clonotype: At one of its ends the junction is not consistent with the germline gene, which may arise from a read error. The genes are TRBV4-2 and TRBJ2-1, with 10 bases identical to TRBD2. The DNA end lines up better with TRBJ2-7; the J call may be wrong. The CDR3 consists of 14 residues. The germline V gene has CDR1 LGHNA and CDR2 YNFKEQ. Here the CDR3 DNA reads TGTGTCAGCAGCCAACTAGCGGGATACAATGAGCAGTACTTC. Encoded protein: CVSSQLAGYNEQYF.

The chain employs TRBV6-1 and TRBJ2-4, with D possibly being TRBD1 (6 bases). Germline CDR1 MNHNS, CDR2 SASEGT. The CDR3 loop spans 16 amino acids. The V end was cut by 4 bases, the J end by 3 bases, with 16 bases between. The CDR3 protein is CASSAAGEFDKNIQYF. DNA for the CDR3: TGTGCCAGCAGTGCCGCAGGGGAGTTCGACAAAAACATTCAGTACTTC.

Turning to this clonotype: Because the CDR3 is missing its conserved closing phenylalanine or tryptophan, this is likely a read error. V and J are TRBV13 and TRBJ2-3; 12 bases are a match to TRBD1. CDR1 and CDR2 from the germline V gene are PRHDT and FYEKMQ (reference sequence). This CDR3 comprises 15 residues. CDR3: CASSPGTGGTDTQYC. CDR3 nucleotide sequence: TGTGCCAGCAGCCCTGGGACAGGGGGCACAGATACACAGTATTGT.

Worth noting for this clonotype: Given the absence of the conserved phenylalanine or tryptophan at the CDR3 end, a read error is likely. The limits of the CDR3 on the DNA are not certain, so only TCRdb's listed CDR3 is given. The chain is built from TRBV11-1 and TRBJ2-2; the D call in the table, TRBD1, was not verified against the DNA. The CDR3 totals 15 residues, both ends included. Per the germline V gene, CDR1 is SGHAT and CDR2 is FQDESV (reference sequence). CDR3 in amino acids: CACSYTGPFSGELLY.

This sequence joins TRBV6-5 and TRBJ2-7, with 8 bases fitting TRBD1. This CDR3 contains 13 residues. CDR1 is MNHEY and CDR2 is SVGAGI in the germline V gene. CDR3 loop: CTSTSHTGGEQYF. CDR3 nucleotides: TGTACTAGCACGTCCCATACAGGGGGCGAGCAGTACTTC.

In the case of this clonotype: The junction and the germline gene differ at one end; a read error may be behind it. The chain couples TRBV29-1 to TRBJ2-1; 9 bases are a match to TRBD1. The CDR3 sequence is 14 residues long. From germline, CDR1 is SQVTM and CDR2 ANQGSEA. The CDR3 is CSVDRTGVSNEQFF. The CDR3 nucleotides read TGCAGCGTCGACAGGACAGGGGTGAGCAATGAACAGTTCTTC.

Concerning this clonotype: At one end, the junction sequence differs from germline, possibly due to a read error. The chain uses TRBV29-1 and TRBJ2-7; the match to TRBD1 covers 7 bases. The germline gives CDR1 SQVTM, CDR2 ANQGSEA. The CDR3 extends over 13 amino acids. The CDR3 reads CSVSWTGPYEQCF. DNA for the CDR3: TGCAGCGTTTCTTGGACAGGACCCTACGAGCAGTGCTTC.

This clonotype was detected only once. No conserved phenylalanine or tryptophan is present at the end of the CDR3, so a read error is the likely explanation. The gene calls are TRBV11-2 and TRBJ2-7; 7 bases are shared with TRBD2. Looked up from germline, CDR1 is SGHAT and CDR2 is FQNNGV. There are 12 residues in the CDR3. V was pared by 10 bases and J by 3 bases, with 6 bases of the junction left unmatched. The CDR3: CANSPGGYEQYL. The CDR3 DNA reads TGTGCCAACAGTCCGGGGGGCTACGAGCAGTACTTA.

Concerning this clonotype itself: Because it lacks the conserved phenylalanine or tryptophan at the end, this CDR3 is likely a read error. The DNA is omitted, as the CDR3 cannot be located on it reliably, and the CDR3 follows TCRdb's listing. The chain links TRBV12-3 or TRBV12-4 to TRBJ1-1; the DNA was not compared with TRBD1, the D call given in the table. The CDR3 contains 16 residues when both ends are counted. CDR3 amino acids: CASSPRGGIVNIEAII.

As concerns this clonotype: It may be a read error: a sequence one base away is much more abundant. Since the CDR3 does not end with the conserved phenylalanine or tryptophan, this likely comes from a read error. This chain links TRBV7-9 with TRBJ2-1; 7 nucleotides align to TRBD2. The V gene's germline CDR1 is SEHNR and CDR2 FQNEAQ (reference sequence). Trimming took 6 bases from V and 7 from J; bases not matched to a gene: 9. The CDR3 is 14 amino acids. This CDR3 is CASRGRTSMNEQFL. The CDR3 coding sequence is TGTGCCAGCAGGGGGAGGACTAGTATGAATGAGCAGTTCTTA.

This clonotype is a singleton in its sample. The conserved closing phenylalanine or tryptophan is absent in this CDR3, likely reflecting a read error. The chain carries TRBV11-1 and TRBJ2-3; D is unclear. Germline-derived CDR1 and CDR2 are SGHAT and FQDESV (reference sequence). CDR3 length: 14 amino acids. V lost 5 bases, J lost 6 bases, and 15 bases lay in between. The CDR3 reads CASSLNGPFDTQYL. In DNA form, the CDR3 reads TGTGCCAGCAGCCTTAATGGCCCGTTTGATACGCAGTATTTG.

The chain carries TRBV29-1 and TRBJ2-5; TRBD1 aligns across 7 bases. The V segment lost 6 bases and the J segment 5 bases; nucleotides outside the gene matches: 9. The CDR3 sequence is 13 residues long. Germline CDR1 SQVTM, CDR2 ANQGSEA. In DNA form, the CDR3 reads TGCAGCGTCATACAGGGGACGGGGGAGACCCAGTACTTC. Amino acid sequence: CSVIQGTGETQYF. Combining the CDR3 with reference TRBV29-1 and TRBJ2-5 gives the whole variable domain SAVISQKPSRDICQRGTSLTIQCQVDSQVTMMFWYRQQPGQSLTLIATANQGSEATYESGFVIDKFPISRPNLTFSTLTVSNMSPEDSSIYLCSVIQGTGETQYFGPGTRLLVL.

The chain uses TRBV29-1 and TRBJ2-3; D may correspond to TRBD1 or TRBD2 (6 bases each). CDR3 length: 15 residues. Germline CDR1 SQVTM, CDR2 ANQGSEA. V was shortened by 3 bases and J by 3 bases, with 16 bases between the two germline ends. The CDR3 here is CSVEGAPGLTDTQYF. The CDR3 region has the DNA TGCAGCGTTGAGGGGGCCCCGGGACTTACAGATACGCAGTATTTT.

Remarks on this clonotype: One end of the junction does not line up with germline, which may come from a read error. The genes are TRBV12-3 or TRBV12-4 and TRBJ2-7; D is ambiguous. The length of the CDR3 is 12 residues. CDR3 sequence reads: CPSSFQTYEQYF. The CDR3 DNA follows: TGTCCCAGCAGTTTCCAAACCTACGAGCAGTACTTT.

On this clonotype: This may be a read error: a much more frequent sequence differs by one nucleotide. V gene TRBV5-5 combines with J gene TRBJ2-3, with D uncertain. In germline, CDR1 is SGHKS, CDR2 YYEKEE (reference sequence). This CDR3 comprises 13 residues. CDR3 coding DNA: TGTGCCATCAGCTTAGGCTACGGAGATACGCAGTATTTT. Protein product: CAISLGYGDTQYF.

About this clonotype: The CDR3 carries no conserved terminal phenylalanine or tryptophan, so it likely arises from a read error. No DNA is shown, since the ends of the CDR3 on it are uncertain; the CDR3 is the one TCRdb lists. The chain carries TRBV4-2 and TRBJ2-3; TRBD2, the table's D call, was not compared with the DNA. Germline V gives CDR1 LGHNA, CDR2 YNFKEQ. The CDR3 is made up of 15 amino acids, end residues included. The CDR3 protein is CASSPKAGLADTHYL.

In its sample, this clonotype was seen a few times. One end of the junction varies from germline; a read error may be responsible. This sequence joins TRBV29-1 and TRBJ2-7; unclear D gene. Germline V lookup: CDR1 SQVTM, CDR2 ANQGSEA. This CDR3 is built from 11 residues. CDR3 sequence (DNA): TGCAGCGTTGAAGGGGGTCGTGAGCAATACTTC. Translating gives CSVEGGREQYF.